Listed here are 23 T cell receptor beta chains from one sample, sequenced in a study of blood T cell repertoires in COVID-19. This table comes from immunoSEQ multiplex PCR, and its TCRdb copy is limited to in-frame clones, with some not included. The table lists tens of thousands of clones, 85% to 90% of them singletons, with 3.5% to 4.5% in the top ten. Sequences were obtained from peripheral blood. The receptor source for this set is a man aged 50-59 years with active COVID-19.

The chain has TRBV5-5 and TRBJ2-7, with 10 positions matching TRBD2. The length of the CDR3 is 16 residues. Germline trimming cut 0 bases from V and 0 bases from J; bases unmatched to any gene: 3. Germline assignment: CDR1 SGHKS and CDR2 YYEKEE (reference sequence). CDR3 sequence reads: CASSLEGLAFSYEQYF. DNA for the CDR3: TGTGCCAGCAGCTTGGAGGGACTAGCGTTCTCCTACGAGCAGTACTTC.

The chain couples TRBV10-3 to TRBJ2-1, with 14 bases fitting TRBD2. V lost 4 bases and J lost 4; bases outside the gene matches: 12. This CDR3 spans 19 amino acids. Germline values: CDR1 ENHRY, CDR2 SYGVKD. The CDR3 DNA is TGTGCCATCAGTGGTGGACTAGCGGGGGGCCCGAAACCTTACAATGAGCAGTTCTTC. This gives the protein CAISGGLAGGPKPYNEQFF.

CDR3: CASSLLGGTDTQYF. For the CDR3, the DNA is TGTGCCAGCAGCTTGTTGGGCGGCACAGATACGCAGTATTTT. The J gene is TRBJ2-3, the V gene TRBV5-4; no firm D call. The CDR3 length is 14 residues. Trimming stripped 1 base from V and 1 base from J, with 7 bases between. Germline assignment: CDR1 SGHNT and CDR2 YYREEE (reference sequence).

The V and J genes are TRBV24-1 and TRBJ2-3, with TRBD1 identical over 8 bases. With V trimmed by 5 bases and J by 2 bases, 5 bases remained unmatched. The germline V gene encodes CDR1 KGHDR and CDR2 SFDVKD. The CDR3 is 15 residues long. CDR3 amino acids: CATSVQGAVTDTQYF. CDR3 DNA sequence: TGTGCCACCAGTGTGCAGGGGGCCGTCACAGATACGCAGTATTTT.

The V and J genes are TRBV13 and TRBJ2-2; 12 positions match TRBD1. V was clipped by 7 bases and J by 7 bases; unmatched bases: 13. Per germline, CDR1 PRHDT and CDR2 FYEKMQ (reference sequence). The CDR3 consists of 17 residues. The CDR3 spells CASTDAPGQGASGELFF. The CDR3 DNA follows: TGTGCCAGCACCGATGCGCCGGGACAGGGGGCCAGCGGGGAGCTGTTTTTT.

This sequence joins TRBV15 and TRBJ2-2, with 11 bases aligning to TRBD2. The CDR3 consists of 18 residues. V was clipped by 5 bases and J by 6 bases; unmatched bases: 14. CDR1 and CDR2 (germline): LNHNV, YYDKDF (reference sequence). The CDR3 protein is CATSPSASGRSNAGELFF. For the CDR3, the DNA is TGTGCCACCAGCCCATCTGCTAGCGGGAGGTCGAATGCCGGGGAGCTGTTTTTT.

The V and J genes are TRBV5-5 and TRBJ2-1; 13 bases match TRBD2. CDR1 is SGHKS, CDR2 YYEKEE, per germline (reference sequence). There are 17 residues in the CDR3. Unmatched junction bases numbered 10, after V lost 3 bases and J lost 7 bases. The DNA of the CDR3 is TGTGCCAGCAGCTCATCACTAGCGGGGGGGCCTAGGAATGAGCAGTTCTTC. Translated, it gives CASSSSLAGGPRNEQFF.

The chain has TRBV28 and TRBJ2-4, with 14 bases aligning to TRBD2. V shed 3 bases, J shed 5 bases, and the junction held 9 bases outside the gene matches. This CDR3 is 18 amino acids long. CDR1 is MDHEN and CDR2 is SYDVKM in the germline V gene. The CDR3 here is CASSFSGLAGVGQNIQYF. The CDR3 DNA reads TGTGCCAGCAGTTTCTCGGGACTAGCGGGAGTCGGCCAAAACATTCAGTACTTC.

This clone has a handful of counts. V gene TRBV5-6 combines with J gene TRBJ2-7; D call uncertain. CDR3 length equals 16 residues. Germline V lookup: CDR1 SGHDT, CDR2 YYEEEE. V lost 3 bases and J 0 bases, leaving 16 bases between the germline ends. The CDR3 here is CASSSGRYGSSYEQYF. CDR3 coding DNA: TGTGCCAGCAGCTCTGGGCGTTACGGAAGCTCCTACGAGCAGTACTTC.

This chain uses TRBV7-2 with TRBJ1-5; TRBD1 agrees at 7 bases. Germline V gene data show CDR1 as SGHTA and CDR2 as FQGNSA. CDR3 length: 16 residues. Trimming at V came to 5 bases and at J to 0 bases, leaving 7 bases not matched to a gene. The CDR3 DNA reads TGTGCCAGCAGCGCGACAGGGCAATTTAGCAATCAGCCCCAGCATTTT. This gives the protein CASSATGQFSNQPQHF.

This rearrangement joins TRBV9 to TRBJ1-3; D ambiguous. There are 15 residues in the CDR3. Germline V gene sequence: CDR1 SGDLS, CDR2 YYNGEE. Trimming stripped 3 bases from V and 0 bases from J, with 10 bases between. For the CDR3, the DNA is TGTGCCAGCAGCGCAGACCGACTCTCTGGAAACACCATATATTTT. This sequence encodes CASSADRLSGNTIYF.

V usage is TRBV12-5 and J usage is TRBJ1-5, with D possibly matching TRBD1 (5 bases). V lost 5 bases to trimming and J lost 9 bases, with 8 bases between them. This CDR3 is built from 11 residues. The germline gives CDR1 LGHNT, CDR2 FRNRAP. The CDR3 spells CASGQGWPQHF. CDR3 coding DNA: TGTGCTAGTGGTCAGGGATGGCCCCAGCATTTT.

This chain connects TRBV6-6 to TRBJ1-6; D uncertain. CDR1 MNHNY and CDR2 SVGAGI come from the germline V gene (reference sequence). The V end was cut by 0 bases, the J end by 10 bases, with 4 bases between. The CDR3 has 12 amino acids. CDR3 amino acids: CASSYSESPLHF. Here the CDR3 DNA reads TGTGCCAGCAGTTACTCCGAGTCACCCCTCCACTTT.

The chain employs TRBV27 and TRBJ2-3; 9 nucleotides match TRBD2. Unmatched junction bases numbered 12, after V lost 11 bases and J lost 0 bases. Looked up from germline, CDR1 is MNHEY and CDR2 is SMNVEV (reference sequence). The CDR3 sequence is 16 residues long. The CDR3 spells CAVSASGIRSTDTQYF. CDR3 in DNA: TGTGCCGTGTCGGCTAGCGGGATCCGTAGCACAGATACGCAGTATTTT.

V is TRBV28 and J is TRBJ1-5, with D hard to call. The CDR3 spans 13 residues. Germline V gene lookup returns CDR1 MDHEN and CDR2 SYDVKM. Trimming took 5 bases from V and 7 from J, leaving 12 bases between them. The CDR3 coding sequence is TGTGCCAGCAGTATCGATCCGAGGCAGCCCCAGCATTTT. Its protein is CASSIDPRQPQHF.

The V gene is TRBV7-2, the J gene TRBJ2-4; the match to TRBD1 covers 10 bases. The CDR3 runs to 14 residues. The ends lost 4 bases at V and 5 bases at J; junction bases unmatched: 2. Germline V lookup: CDR1 SGHTA, CDR2 FQGNSA. CDR3: CASSSGTGENIQYF. CDR3 sequence (DNA): TGTGCCAGCAGCTCCGGGACAGGGGAAAACATTCAGTACTTC.

The chain has TRBV11-3 and TRBJ1-1, with 9 nucleotides matching TRBD1. This CDR3 contains 14 residues. Losses at the gene ends were 6 bases for V and 4 bases for J; bases not matched to a gene: 6. CDR1 and CDR2 (germline): SGHNT, YENEEA. In DNA, the CDR3 is TGTGCCAGCAGATACAGGGGGCAGGTCACTGAAGCTTTCTTT. It is translated as CASRYRGQVTEAFF.

The V and J genes are TRBV11-3 and TRBJ2-5; 12 bases agree with TRBD2. The CDR3 contains 15 residues. Unmatched junction bases numbered 4, after V lost 4 bases and J lost 4 bases. CDR1 is SGHNT and CDR2 is YENEEA in the germline V gene. The DNA of the CDR3 is TGTGCCAGCAGCTCTCTAGCGGGGGGGGGAGAGACCCAGTACTTC. Amino acid sequence: CASSSLAGGGETQYF.

J is TRBJ1-6 and V is TRBV7-8; TRBD1 aligns across 7 bases. This CDR3 comprises 20 residues. The junction had 16 bases not matched to a gene; V was cut back by 4 bases and J by 1 base. The germline V gene encodes CDR1 SGHVS and CDR2 FQNEAQ. CDR3 protein: CASSSRDVTPGGSYNSPLHF. The CDR3 DNA reads TGTGCCAGCAGCTCCCGGGACGTCACCCCAGGGGGGTCCTATAATTCACCCCTCCACTTT.

The J gene is TRBJ2-5, the V gene TRBV11-3; 7 nucleotides agree with TRBD1. The germline V gene has CDR1 SGHNT and CDR2 YENEEA. V lost 1 base to trimming and J lost 12 bases; unmatched junction nucleotides: 5. CDR3 size: 12 residues. The DNA for the CDR3 is TGTGCCAGCAGCTTAGGCCCGACAGGGAAGTACTTC. Protein sequence: CASSLGPTGKYF.

The chain has TRBV7-9 and TRBJ1-2; 9 bases fit TRBD1. The CDR3 length is 15 residues. CDR1 SEHNR and CDR2 FQNEAQ come from the germline V gene (reference sequence). Losses at the gene ends were 4 bases for V and 4 bases for J; bases not matched to a gene: 7. The CDR3 loop reads CASSSIGQGIYGYTF. DNA of the CDR3: TGTGCCAGCAGCTCGATTGGACAGGGGATCTATGGCTACACCTTC.

The chain links TRBV5-4 to TRBJ2-3; 7 bases are shared with TRBD2. With 4 bases clipped from V and 3 bases from J, the junction kept 8 bases outside the gene matches. The CDR3 runs 15 residues. From germline, CDR1 is SGHNT and CDR2 YYREEE (reference sequence). The CDR3 nucleotides read TGTGCCAGCAGCCCCCCGGGAGGCTTTACAGATACGCAGTATTTT. It codes for CASSPPGGFTDTQYF.

The chain couples TRBV2 to TRBJ2-2, with TRBD2 matching over 7 bases. CDR1 and CDR2 (germline): SNHLY, FYNNEI. Trimming at V came to 9 bases and at J to 5 bases, leaving 15 bases not matched to a gene. The CDR3 spans 16 residues. CDR3 nucleotides: TGTGCCAGTTCAGGACTAGTCGGGAAATATACCGGGGAGCTGTTTTTT. Translating it yields CASSGLVGKYTGELFF.